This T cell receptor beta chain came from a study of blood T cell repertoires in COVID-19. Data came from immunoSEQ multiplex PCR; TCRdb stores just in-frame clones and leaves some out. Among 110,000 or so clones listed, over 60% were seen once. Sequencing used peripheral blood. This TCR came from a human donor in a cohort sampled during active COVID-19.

The CDR3 region is CASTLFPGQPYNEQFF. The CDR3 DNA reads TGCGCCAGCACCCTCTTCCCCGGACAGCCTTACAATGAGCAGTTCTTC. The V gene is TRBV4-1, the J gene TRBJ2-1, with a weak D call TRBD1 (6 bases). The V gene's germline CDR1 is MGHRA and CDR2 YSYEKL. V lost 7 bases to trimming and J lost 4 bases, with 20 bases between them. The CDR3 is made up of 16 amino acids.